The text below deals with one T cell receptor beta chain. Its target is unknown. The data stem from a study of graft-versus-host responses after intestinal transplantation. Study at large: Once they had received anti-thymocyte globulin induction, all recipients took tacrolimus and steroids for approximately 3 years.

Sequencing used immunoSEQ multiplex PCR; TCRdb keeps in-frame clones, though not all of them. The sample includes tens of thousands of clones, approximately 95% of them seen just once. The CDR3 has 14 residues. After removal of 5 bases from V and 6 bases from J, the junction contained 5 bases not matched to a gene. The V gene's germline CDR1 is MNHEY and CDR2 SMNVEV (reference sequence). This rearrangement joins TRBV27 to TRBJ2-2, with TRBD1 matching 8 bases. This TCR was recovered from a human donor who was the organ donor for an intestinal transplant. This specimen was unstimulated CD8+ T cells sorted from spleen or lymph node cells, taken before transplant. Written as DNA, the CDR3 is TGTGCCAGCAGTCCGACAGGGGAGGCCGGGGAGCTGTTTTTT. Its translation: CASSPTGEAGELFF.